This TCR beta chain came from a study of glioma-infiltrating T cells after dendritic cell vaccination. Isocitrate dehydrogenase mutation was absent in all glioblastoma patients. Blood PBMC samples: pre-vaccination, two weeks post third vaccination, and at tumor progression. The germline V gene encodes CDR1 MNHEY and CDR2 SVGAGI. The V end lost 0 bases, the J end lost 0 bases, and 6 bases lay between the germline ends. CDR3 size: 15 residues. The repertoire was sequenced with immunoSEQ multiplex PCR; TCRdb's copy has only in-frame clones and lacks some. The sample has tens of thousands of clones, 82% seen once; the top ten hold 2% to 2.5%.

This material consisted of blood, taken before dendritic cell vaccination. The chain carries TRBV6-5 and TRBJ1-3; no clear D. The clonotype was recovered from a human donor with glioblastoma. The CDR3 DNA sequence: TGTGCCAGCAGTTACTCACGGTTCTCTGGAAACACCATATATTTT. This gives the protein CASSYSRFSGNTIYF.